The present T cell receptor beta chain was sequenced within a study of response to subunit inactivated influenza vaccine listed by TCRdb under 2018. In terms of the full investigation: To follow how T cells responded to a trivalent subunit inactivated influenza vaccine, the researchers relied on deep quantitative profiling of the T cell receptor repertoire.

The CDR3 numbers 15 residues from cysteine through phenylalanine. The DNA shown is the 45-base CDR3, in frame from base 1. Per the germline V gene, SGDLS is the CDR1 and YYNGEE is the CDR2. The junction shows trimming of 7 bases on V and 1 base on J, plus 16 bases between the germline ends. Paper-wide results and their limitations: It was suggested by the authors that each seasonal influenza vaccination may recruit only a limited number of new T cells.

For this clonotype: This clone's antigen is unknown. Within one base of it there is no much larger clone, and no base qualities were kept.

The library was built by means of RT-PCR. Reads for this sample came from an Illumina HiSeq 2500. In-frame beta chains were kept once TCRdb had trimmed the public reads at Q25 with fastp and called clones with MiXCR. Rows are unified per CDR3 protein, each entry keeping the most common DNA and genes. Recorded for this sample are hundreds of thousands of distinct CDR3 sequences; around 16% of them occurred a single time. The ten largest clones represent around 10% of the sample. The TCR was taken from a man aged 45-65 years who received an inactivated influenza vaccine. Donor details come from another sample of the same person, matched by shared clones. The chain is encoded by TRBV9 joined to TRBJ2-3, with the D segment identity uncertain. The source material was PBMCs from blood, sampled less than 13 days after vaccination. The CDR3 loop reads CASGFFGLGTDTQYF. The DNA sequence reads TGTGCCAGCGGATTTTTTGGGCTTGGCACAGATACGCAGTATTTT.